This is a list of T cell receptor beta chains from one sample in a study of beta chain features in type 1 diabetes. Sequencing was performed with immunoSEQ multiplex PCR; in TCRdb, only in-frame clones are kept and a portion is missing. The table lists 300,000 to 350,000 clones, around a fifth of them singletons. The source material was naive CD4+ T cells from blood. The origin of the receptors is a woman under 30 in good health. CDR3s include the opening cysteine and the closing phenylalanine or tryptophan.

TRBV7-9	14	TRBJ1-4	CASSRQTTNEKLFF
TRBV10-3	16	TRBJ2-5	CAISDYIGTLQETQYF
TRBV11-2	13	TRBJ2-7	CASSLRRAGEQYF
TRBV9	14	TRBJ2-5	CASSVALLQETQYF
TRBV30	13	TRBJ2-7	CASRGTGSIEQYF
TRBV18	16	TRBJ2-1	CASSPSPLSSYNEQFF
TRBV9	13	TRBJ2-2	CASSKAGGRELFF
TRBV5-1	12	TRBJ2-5	CASSLRRETQYF
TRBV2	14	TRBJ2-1	CASNQGTSYNEQFF
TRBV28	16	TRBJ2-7	CASSPPGLAGSYEQYF
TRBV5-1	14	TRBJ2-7	CASSLLAGVYEQYF
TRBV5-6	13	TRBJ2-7	CASSLLSSYEQYF
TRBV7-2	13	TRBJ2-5	CASSLASEETQYF
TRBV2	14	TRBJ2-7	CASREEAISYEQYF
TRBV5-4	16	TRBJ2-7	CASSRGSGRGGYEQYF
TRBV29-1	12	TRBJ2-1	CSVVGQGFEQFF